This T cell receptor (beta chain) came from a study of T cell repertoires in cytomegalovirus infection. The CDR3 loop spans 13 amino acids. Per the germline V gene, CDR1 is DFQATT and CDR2 is SNEGSKA (reference sequence). TCRdb re-called the reads through MiXCR, storing one row per CDR3 protein. The repertoire has about 98,000 distinct CDR3 sequences, 16% of them found once; the top ten carry approximately 7.6%. This clonotype was detected many times. At one boundary the junction diverges from the germline segment, which might be a read error. The chain combines TRBV20-1 with TRBJ2-7; TRBD2 agrees at 8 bases. The receptor's source is a human donor in good health (CMV status not recorded). Some clones in this sample may be carry-over from other donors' samples. Material for sequencing was PBMCs. CDR3 residues: CSAAGGASNEQYF. In DNA, the CDR3 is TGCAGTGCCGCCGGGGGGGCCTCCAACGAGCAGTACTTC.